The rows below give T cell receptor beta chains drawn from one sample of a study. TCRdb re-analysed the multiplex PCR reads in MiXCR, keeping a single row per CDR3 protein. Its clone listing holds some 71 distinct CDR3 sequences. Specimen: naive CD4+ T cells sorted from blood. These receptors all stem from a female donor with breast cancer. The CDR3 runs from the conserved cysteine through the conserved F or W. A D gene is named only where the DNA matches it firmly. The size entry is marked missing in some rows and otherwise reads once, few, many or a size class.

v_gene,abundance,d_gene,j_gene,CDR3nt,CDR3aa
TRBV12-3/TRBV12-4,hyperexpanded,NA,TRBJ1-2,TGTGCCAGCCTGGAGGGCTCTAGTGGCTACACCTTC,CASLEGSSGYTF
TRBV12-3/TRBV12-4,large,NA,TRBJ1-2,TGTGCCAGCAGTCCAGGGGAGGACTATGGCTACACCTTC,CASSPGEDYGYTF
TRBV12-3/TRBV12-4,hyperexpanded,NA,TRBJ1-2,TGTGCCAGCAGTTTAGATCAGGTCCCCAACTATGGCTACACCTTC,CASSLDQVPNYGYTF
TRBV12-3/TRBV12-4,few,TRBD1,TRBJ1-2,TGTGCCAGCAACTCCGACAGGGAGAGTGGCTACACCTTC,CASNSDRESGYTF
TRBV12-3/TRBV12-4,hyperexpanded,NA,TRBJ1-2,TGTGCCAGCAGTTCTCAGGGATCGCCATTCTATGGCTACACCTTC,CASSSQGSPFYGYTF
TRBV12-3/TRBV12-4,hyperexpanded,TRBD1,TRBJ1-2,TGTGCCAGCAGTTCACGGGACAGTTTCTATGGCTACACCTTC,CASSSRDSFYGYTF
TRBV12-3/TRBV12-4,hyperexpanded,NA,TRBJ1-2,TGTGCCAGCAGCACTTCCACGGGCCGGGTAAATTATGGCTACACCTTC,CASSTSTGRVNYGYTF
TRBV12-3/TRBV12-4,NA,NA,TRBJ1-2,TGTGCCAGCGGGCAGAACTATGGCTACACCTTC,CASGQNYGYTF
TRBV12-3/TRBV12-4,hyperexpanded,NA,TRBJ1-2,TGTGCCAGCAGTTCCTCGGGACAACGTGGCTACACCTTC,CASSSSGQRGYTF
TRBV12-3/TRBV12-4,large,TRBD1,TRBJ1-2,TGTGCCAGCAGTTCTTGGGGACAGGAGGCGGACCACACCTTC,CASSSWGQEADHTF
TRBV12-3/TRBV12-4,hyperexpanded,NA,TRBJ1-2,TGTGCCAGCAGCAGAAGGGATTTAGGCTACACCTTC,CASSRRDLGYTF
TRBV12-3/TRBV12-4,hyperexpanded,TRBD1,TRBJ1-2,TGTGCCAGCAGCACTAAGTTAGGGACAGCCTTATATGGCTACACCTTC,CASSTKLGTALYGYTF
TRBV12-3/TRBV12-4,few,NA,TRBJ1-2,TGTGCCATCCTCCAGGGGAATGGCTACACCTTC,CAILQGNGYTF
TRBV12-3/TRBV12-4,large,NA,TRBJ1-2,TGTGCCAGCAGTTTGTCGGGCGGCGGCTACACCTTC,CASSLSGGGYTF
TRBV12-3/TRBV12-4,large,NA,TRBJ1-2,TGTGCCAGCAGTTCCAGCTCGGTCCTTCTTTATGGCTACACCTTC,CASSSSSVLLYGYTF
TRBV12-3/TRBV12-4,NA,NA,TRBJ1-2,TGTGCCAGCAGGAGACAGCGAACGTATGGCTACACCTTC,CASRRQRTYGYTF
TRBV12-3/TRBV12-4,large,NA,TRBJ1-2,TGTGCCAGCAGCCAGGGACCGGGCGGCTACACCTTC,CASSQGPGGYTF
TRBV12-3/TRBV12-4,NA,TRBD1,TRBJ1-2,TGTGCCAGCAGGGCGACAGGGAGTGACGGCTACACCTTC,CASRATGSDGYTF
TRBV12-3/TRBV12-4,hyperexpanded,NA,TRBJ1-2,TGTGCCAGCAGTTTAGCAAGGCAGAAGGGCTACACCTTC,CASSLARQKGYTF
TRBV12-3/TRBV12-4,large,NA,TRBJ1-2,TGTGCCAGCACCGGACACTATGGCTACACCTTC,CASTGHYGYTF
TRBV12-3/TRBV12-4,hyperexpanded,NA,TRBJ1-2,TGTGCCAGCAGTCCAGTGGGGAGCTATGGCTACACCTTC,CASSPVGSYGYTF
TRBV12-3/TRBV12-4,once,NA,TRBJ1-2,TGTGGCAGCAGTGCTAGGGCTGGCTACACCTTC,CGSSARAGYTF
TRBV12-3/TRBV12-4,hyperexpanded,TRBD1,TRBJ1-2,TGTGCCAGCAGTCCGGGACAGGGCGGCTATGGCTACACCTTC,CASSPGQGGYGYTF